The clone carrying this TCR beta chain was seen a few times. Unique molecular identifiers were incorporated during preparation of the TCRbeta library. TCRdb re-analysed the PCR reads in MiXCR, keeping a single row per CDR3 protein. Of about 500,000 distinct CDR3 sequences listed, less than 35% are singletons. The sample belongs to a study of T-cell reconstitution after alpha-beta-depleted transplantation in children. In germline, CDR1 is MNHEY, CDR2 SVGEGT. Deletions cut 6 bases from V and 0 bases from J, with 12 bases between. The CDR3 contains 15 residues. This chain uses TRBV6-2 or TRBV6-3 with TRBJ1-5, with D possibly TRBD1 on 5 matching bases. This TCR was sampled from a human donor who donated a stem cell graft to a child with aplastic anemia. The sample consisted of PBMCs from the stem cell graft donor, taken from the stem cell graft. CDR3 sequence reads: CASSYGGNSNQPQHF. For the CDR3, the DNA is TGTGCCAGCAGCTACGGGGGGAATAGCAATCAGCCCCAGCATTTT.